This TCR beta chain was observed in a study of OX40 agonist ivuxolimab in advanced cancers. Looking at the study overall: Patients were given ivuxolimab, an antibody that agonizes OX40 (CD134). From 23 to 79 years was the age range, with a mean of about 56 years, and about 83% were male. General observations from the study: On average, a greater number of expanded clones characterised CD8+ T cells relative to CD4+.

The protocol was immunoSEQ multiplex PCR, while the TCRdb copy is restricted to in-frame clones and leaves out a portion. The sample contains about 68,000 clones, approximately 80% of which appear only once. A remark on this clone: Its antigen is unknown. Additional DNA sequences in this sample encode the identical CDR3.

Blood sampling took place at baseline, cycle 4 day 1, and cycle 7 day 1. Germline CDR1 is SNHLY and CDR2 is FYNNEI. The junction had 4 bases not matched to a gene; V was cut back by 6 bases and J by 2 bases. This CDR3 has 15 amino acids. The clonotype comes from an adult with an advanced solid tumor such as melanoma, head and neck, liver or kidney cancer. The J gene is TRBJ2-2, the V gene TRBV2; TRBD1 matches at 9 bases. The sequenced sample was CD4+ or CD8+ T cells sorted from blood, obtained in a trial of the OX40 agonist ivuxolimab. This CDR3 reads CASRLDRGNTGELFF. The CDR3 bases are TGTGCCAGCAGACTGGACAGGGGAAACACCGGGGAGCTGTTTTTT.